This TCR beta chain was profiled in a study of CD8 T cells in ankylosing spondylitis. Regarding this clonotype: As yet, its antigen is unknown.

Germline values: CDR1 SQVTM, CDR2 ANQGSEA. V dropped 7 bases and J dropped 7 bases, with 14 bases sitting between them. The CDR3 covers 12 residues. Findings of the study overall: In peripheral blood, disease-linked CD8+ clones occurred at relatively low frequencies. Apparently characteristic of ankylosing spondylitis blood was a TCR beta motif (about eight highly homologous variants). Clones linked to disease were reported to show significant enrichment in matched ankylosing spondylitis synovial fluid.

TCR beta libraries were made by quantitative 5'-RACE with molecular barcodes. TCRdb re-called the 5' RACE reads through MiXCR, storing one row per CDR3 protein. This table has 250,000 to 300,000 distinct CDR3 sequences, around 19% appearing once. The gene calls are TRBV29-1 and TRBJ2-4, with D perhaps being TRBD1 or TRBD2 (5 bases each). The TCR sequence derives from a male donor with ankylosing spondylitis or in good health (not recorded which). Sequenced: blood, either unsorted or a sorted T cell fraction (not recorded which). Here the CDR3 reads CSAGTKGNIQYF. The CDR3 region has the DNA TGCAGCGCCGGGACCAAGGGGAACATTCAGTACTTC.